The 7 T cell receptor beta chains given below trace back to one sample, sequenced in a study of cytomegalovirus exposure and HLA in healthy donors. Primers included in the PCR were 60 Vbeta and 13 Jbeta primers. This table comes from immunoSEQ multiplex PCR, and its TCRdb copy is limited to in-frame clones, with some not included. Among about 180,000 clones listed, less than 85% were seen once. Sequenced input: PBMCs. All receptors come from a man in his forties in good health and CMV-seronegative.

V usage is TRBV5-1 and J usage is TRBJ2-5; D gene ambiguous. V lost 0 bases and J lost 1, with 10 bases in between. The CDR3 extends over 15 amino acids. Germline lookup yields CDR1 SGHRS and CDR2 YFSETQ. CDR3: CASSLASGPQETQYF. CDR3 coding DNA: TGCGCCAGCAGCTTGGCCTCTGGGCCCCAAGAGACCCAGTACTTC.

This clone appeared a few times. This chain links TRBV4-1 with TRBJ1-1; D perhaps matches TRBD1 (5 bases). This CDR3 has 16 amino acids. The V gene's germline CDR1 is MGHRA and CDR2 YSYEKL. Trimming took off 0 bases at V and 1 base at J, with 12 bases between the two ends. CDR3 amino acids: CASSQDGGGRNTEAFF. CDR3 coding DNA: TGCGCCAGCAGCCAAGACGGGGGAGGGAGGAACACTGAAGCTTTCTTT.

For this clone: Other DNA sequences in this specimen translate into the identical CDR3. The gene calls are TRBV30 and TRBJ2-3; D uncertain. With 1 base removed from V and 14 bases from J, the gap between germline ends came to 16 bases. The CDR3 consists of 12 residues. The V gene's germline CDR1 is GTSNPN and CDR2 SVGIG (reference sequence). CDR3 in amino acids: CAWSEITDTTYF. As DNA, the CDR3 is TGTGCCTGGAGTGAAATCACAGATACGACGTATTTT.

This chain connects TRBV7-2 to TRBJ2-7; TRBD1 matches 7 bases. The trim removed 1 base at V and 3 bases at J, leaving 3 bases unmatched. Germline V CDR1 and CDR2: SGHTA, FQGNSA. There are 14 residues in the CDR3. CDR3 DNA sequence: TGTGCCAGCAGCTTAGAACAGGGGAGCTACGAGCAGTACTTC. This codes for CASSLEQGSYEQYF.

The chain employs TRBV5-5 and TRBJ1-1; D call uncertain. The CDR3 has 12 residues. Germline V CDR1 and CDR2: SGHKS, YYEKEE (reference sequence). Trimming cost V 1 base and J 7 bases, with 8 bases left between them. The CDR3, as DNA: TGTGCCAGCAGCTTGTCTATGGTTGAAGCTTTCTTT. Protein product: CASSLSMVEAFF.

V and J are TRBV7-3 and TRBJ2-1; 8 bases are shared with TRBD1. CDR3 length: 17 residues. Germline loops: CDR1 SGHTA, CDR2 FQGTGA. V shed 5 bases and J 7 bases; nucleotides not matched to a gene: 16. For the CDR3, the DNA is TGTGCCAGCAGCGCACAACAGGGGGTGGCACTAGTTAATGAGCAGTTCTTC. Translating it yields CASSAQQGVALVNEQFF.

V is TRBV14 and J is TRBJ1-1; D is uncertain. From germline, CDR1 is SGHDN and CDR2 FVKESK. Trimming took 4 bases from V and 4 from J, leaving 13 bases between them. The CDR3 length is 14 residues. The CDR3 DNA follows: TGTGCCAGCAGCCGGGCCAGGAGCGGCACTGAAGCTTTCTTT. It codes for CASSRARSGTEAFF.